The 27 T cell receptor beta chains below were found in one sample sequenced in a study of T cell changes during pregnancy in multiple sclerosis. The table came from immunoSEQ multiplex PCR; TCRdb's copy has only in-frame clones and leaves some out. The data contain some 30,000 clones, about nine tenths of them singletons. The starting material was CD8+ T cells from peripheral blood mononuclear cells, obtained in the second trimester of pregnancy. Source of these receptors: a female donor in good health, enrolled as a control in a pregnancy study.

The chain has TRBV27 and TRBJ1-2; TRBD1 matches 7 bases. The germline V gene has CDR1 MNHEY and CDR2 SMNVEV (reference sequence). J lost 7 bases, V lost 6 bases, and 5 bases had no gene match. This CDR3 comprises 12 residues. CDR3 region: CASRDDRVGYTF. The CDR3 bases are TGTGCCAGCAGAGACGACAGGGTTGGCTACACCTTC.

This chain links TRBV4-3 with TRBJ2-1; 11 bases fit TRBD2. CDR1 and CDR2 (germline): LGHNA, YSLEER. There are 15 residues in the CDR3. V dropped 1 base and J dropped 4; count of bases not matched to a gene: 0. Here the CDR3 reads CASSQGTSGYNEQFF. The CDR3 DNA follows: TGCGCCAGCAGCCAAGGGACTAGCGGGTACAATGAGCAGTTCTTC.

The CDR3 coding sequence is TGTGCCAGCAGTCCTAGCGGGGGGGCCCTCCAAGAGACCCAGTACTTC. Translated: CASSPSGGALQETQYF. The chain has TRBV25-1 and TRBJ2-5, with 12 nucleotides matching TRBD2. The V gene's germline CDR1 is MGHDK and CDR2 SYGVNS. The CDR3 length is 16 residues. The V segment lost 5 bases and the J segment 1 base; nucleotides outside the gene matches: 5.

The gene calls are TRBV5-1 and TRBJ1-2; D possibly corresponds to TRBD1 (5 bases). Germline V gene sequence: CDR1 SGHRS, CDR2 YFSETQ. Trimming shortened V by 0 bases and J by 6 bases, and 15 bases separated the two germline ends. The CDR3 has 15 residues. The CDR3 spells CASSLGREGLNGYTF. CDR3 sequence (DNA): TGCGCCAGCAGCTTGGGCAGGGAAGGGTTGAATGGCTACACCTTC.

The V and J genes are TRBV6-5 and TRBJ2-7; possible D gene TRBD1, 6 bases. This CDR3 region has 15 residues. V shed 1 base and J shed 2 bases, with 12 bases lying between them. Germline CDR1 MNHEY, CDR2 SVGAGI. The CDR3 loop reads CASSYFRTGPYEQYF. For the CDR3, the DNA is TGTGCCAGCAGTTACTTCCGTACAGGGCCCTACGAGCAGTACTTC.

The chain combines TRBV5-8 with TRBJ2-7; a possible D gene is TRBD1 (6 bases). This CDR3 is built from 15 residues. Looked up from germline, CDR1 is SGHTS and CDR2 is YDEGEE. V was trimmed by 5 bases and J by 4 bases, leaving 19 bases between them. CDR3 DNA sequence: TGTGCCAGCAGTTACCCAAGGACAGACCTATACGAGCAGTACTTC. The encoded protein is CASSYPRTDLYEQYF.

This clone was found once. The chain links TRBV9 to TRBJ2-5; 7 positions agree with TRBD1. The CDR3 extends over 14 amino acids. CDR1 is SGDLS, CDR2 YYNGEE, per germline. The ends lost 3 bases at V and 1 base at J; junction bases unmatched: 3. The CDR3 sequence: CASSEGGLQETQYF. The CDR3, as DNA: TGTGCCAGCAGCGAAGGGGGCCTCCAAGAGACCCAGTACTTC.

The gene calls are TRBV9 and TRBJ1-3, with TRBD1 matching 9 bases. The V gene's germline CDR1 is SGDLS and CDR2 YYNGEE. The CDR3 is 16 residues long. Unmatched junction bases numbered 2, after V lost 0 bases and J lost 1 base. CDR3 coding DNA: TGTGCCAGCAGCGTAGCGGGACAGGGTTCTGGAAACACCATATATTTT. It specifies CASSVAGQGSGNTIYF.

This chain connects TRBV6-1 to TRBJ1-1; 9 bases align to TRBD1. Germline V gives CDR1 MNHNS, CDR2 SASEGT. The junction had 9 bases not matched to a gene; V was cut back by 1 base and J by 6 bases. The length of the CDR3 is 16 residues. This CDR3 reads CASSEVPGQGEPEAFF. In DNA form, the CDR3 reads TGTGCCAGCAGTGAAGTGCCGGGACAGGGAGAGCCTGAAGCTTTCTTT.

Notes on this clone: In the same sample, other DNA sequences code for this CDR3. The chain recombines TRBV27 with TRBJ1-2; 8 bases are a match to TRBD1. CDR1 is MNHEY and CDR2 is SMNVEV in the germline V gene (reference sequence). V gave up 3 bases and J gave up 8 bases; unmatched junction bases: 5. The CDR3 runs to 13 residues. In DNA, the CDR3 is TGTGCCAGCAGTTTCGGACAGGGCGGCGGCTACACCTTC. Translating gives CASSFGQGGGYTF.

This clone was recorded only once. The chain links TRBV30 to TRBJ2-1; D might be TRBD2 (6 bases). Trimming removed 4 bases at V and 4 bases at J, with 8 bases between. CDR1 is GTSNPN, CDR2 SVGIG, per germline (reference sequence). The CDR3 sequence is 12 residues long. CDR3 nucleotide sequence: TGTGCCTGGAATGGGGGGTACAATGAGCAGTTCTTC. Translation: CAWNGGYNEQFF. Variable domain in full (rest from reference TRBV30 and TRBJ2-1): SQTIHQWPATLVQPVGSPLSLECTVEGTSNPNLYWYRQAAGRGLQLLFYSVGIGQISSEVPQNLSASRPQDRQFILSSKKLLLSDSGFYLCAWNGGYNEQFFGPGTRLTVL.

The chain joins TRBV19 to TRBJ2-6; TRBD2 might be the D (7 bases). The V end lost 6 bases, the J end lost 0 bases, and 15 bases lay between the germline ends. In germline, CDR1 is LNHDA, CDR2 SQIVND (reference sequence). This CDR3 has 17 amino acids. The chain's CDR3 is CASSPWRGPSGANVLTF. For the CDR3, the DNA is TGTGCCAGTAGCCCCTGGCGGGGGCCCTCTGGGGCCAACGTCCTGACTTTC.

V usage is TRBV7-8 and J usage is TRBJ1-3, with a tentative D call TRBD1 (6 bases). CDR1 SGHVS and CDR2 FQNEAQ come from the germline V gene. V was shortened by 4 bases and J by 4 bases, with 17 bases between the two germline ends. The CDR3 contains 16 residues. The CDR3: CASSSGRGAEGNTIYF. DNA of the CDR3: TGTGCCAGCAGCTCGGGGCGGGGGGCGGAGGGAAACACCATATATTTT.

The chain recombines TRBV30 with TRBJ1-1, with 9 positions matching TRBD1. V shed 0 bases and J 0 bases; nucleotides not matched to a gene: 11. In germline, CDR1 is GTSNPN, CDR2 SVGIG (reference sequence). The CDR3 loop spans 18 amino acids. The chain's CDR3 is CAWSVVHRQGGMNTEAFF. The CDR3, as DNA: TGTGCCTGGAGTGTTGTCCACCGACAGGGGGGAATGAACACTGAAGCTTTCTTT.

This chain links TRBV5-5 with TRBJ2-3; D is ambiguous. From germline, CDR1 is SGHKS and CDR2 YYEKEE (reference sequence). The CDR3 sequence is 15 residues long. The ends were cut back, 0 bases at V and 0 bases at J, with 8 bases in the middle. The CDR3 sequence is CASSLGQVSTDTQYF. The CDR3 bases are TGTGCCAGCAGCTTGGGGCAGGTTAGCACAGATACGCAGTATTTT.

The chain links TRBV6-5 to TRBJ2-7, with D uncertain. CDR1 MNHEY and CDR2 SVGAGI come from the germline V gene. This CDR3 is 13 amino acids long. Trimming pared 6 bases from V and 3 bases from J, leaving 12 bases between. DNA for the CDR3: TGTGCCAGCAGGGCCAGTGATGACTACGAGCAGTACTTC. The encoded protein is CASRASDDYEQYF.

The J gene is TRBJ2-5, the V gene TRBV4-3; 7 bases fit TRBD1. Germline assignment: CDR1 LGHNA and CDR2 YSLEER. The CDR3 is made up of 16 amino acids. V lost 4 bases and J lost 5; bases outside the gene matches: 13. Here the CDR3 reads CASSPSPAGGSETQYF. The CDR3 coding sequence is TGCGCCAGCAGCCCTTCCCCGGCAGGGGGATCCGAGACCCAGTACTTC.

J is TRBJ2-2 and V is TRBV28; 12 bases agree with TRBD1. Germline-derived CDR1 and CDR2 are MDHEN and SYDVKM. V trimming: 6 bases; J trimming: 5 bases; junction bases outside the gene matches: 16. The CDR3 consists of 19 residues. The chain's CDR3 is CASRPPGTGGDLDTGELFF. As DNA, the CDR3 is TGTGCCAGCAGACCGCCTGGGACAGGGGGCGACCTGGATACCGGGGAGCTGTTTTTT.

V gene TRBV27 combines with J gene TRBJ2-5, with TRBD2 as a possible D gene (5 bases). Germline V gene lookup returns CDR1 MNHEY and CDR2 SMNVEV (reference sequence). V lost 7 bases and J 0 bases, leaving 12 bases between the germline ends. This CDR3 spans 14 amino acids. The CDR3 coding sequence is TGTGCCAGCACAAGCGGCAGAAACCAAGAGACCCAGTACTTC. Its translation is CASTSGRNQETQYF.

The genes are TRBV7-8 and TRBJ1-1, with D possibly matching TRBD1 (6 bases). This CDR3 has 15 amino acids. Per germline, CDR1 SGHVS and CDR2 FQNEAQ. Trimming left V 4 bases short and J 0 bases short, with 12 bases between. CDR3 in DNA: TGTGCCAGCAGCTCCAGGGACAACATGAACACTGAAGCTTTCTTT. It yields the protein CASSSRDNMNTEAFF.

The rearrangement joins TRBV15 to TRBJ2-5; 16 bases fit TRBD2. The CDR3 sequence is 19 residues long. V lost 3 bases, J lost 5 bases, and 12 bases stayed unmatched. Germline-derived CDR1 and CDR2 are LNHNV and YYDKDF (reference sequence). DNA for the CDR3: TGTGCCACCAGCAGGGGAGAAGGGACTAGCGGGGGGGCGAGGGAGACCCAGTACTTC. It specifies CATSRGEGTSGGARETQYF. The variable domain in full, completed from reference TRBV15 and TRBJ2-5, reads DAMVIQNPRYQVTQFGKPVTLSCSQTLNHNVMYWYQQKSSQAPKLLFHYYDKDFNNEADTPDNFQSRRPNTSFCFLDIRSPGLGDTAMYLCATSRGEGTSGGARETQYFGPGTRLLVL.

The chain uses TRBV6-6 and TRBJ1-1, with 9 bases identical to TRBD1. Trimming removed 5 bases from V and 8 bases from J; junction bases left unmatched: 12. The CDR3 has 15 residues. CDR1 and CDR2 (germline): MNHNY, SVGAGI (reference sequence). This CDR3 reads CASSARDRVGAEAFF. The CDR3, as DNA: TGTGCCAGCAGTGCCCGGGACAGGGTTGGGGCAGAAGCTTTCTTT.

The CDR3 region has the DNA TGTGCCAGCAGCTTGGAGACAGGGGAGAGGCAGTACTTC. Translation gives CASSLETGERQYF. The rearrangement uses TRBV5-4 and TRBJ2-7, with TRBD1 matching 8 bases. CDR1 and CDR2 (germline): SGHNT, YYREEE (reference sequence). CDR3 size: 13 residues. The V and J ends lost 0 bases and 9 bases, in that order; junction bases with no gene match: 5.

The chain joins TRBV6-5 to TRBJ1-1, with 8 bases aligning to TRBD1. The trim removed 7 bases at V and 1 base at J, leaving 5 bases unmatched. Germline-derived CDR1 and CDR2 are MNHEY and SVGAGI. This CDR3 contains 14 residues. The CDR3 sequence: CASKVQGENTEAFF. CDR3 nucleotide sequence: TGTGCCAGCAAAGTACAGGGGGAGAACACTGAAGCTTTCTTT.

The V gene is TRBV4-3, the J gene TRBJ1-4; D may be TRBD1 (5 bases). The V end was cut by 0 bases, the J end by 2 bases, with 10 bases between. CDR1 is LGHNA, CDR2 YSLEER, per germline. The CDR3 loop spans 16 amino acids. CDR3 nucleotide sequence: TGCGCCAGCAGCCAAGATGGGGCCGGGACTAATGAAAAACTGTTTTTT. Its translation: CASSQDGAGTNEKLFF.

The gene calls are TRBV28 and TRBJ1-6; D gene unclear. Germline V gives CDR1 MDHEN, CDR2 SYDVKM. The CDR3 totals 16 residues. Trimming pared 2 bases from V and 0 bases from J, leaving 8 bases between. This CDR3 reads CASSLQADSYNSPLHF. CDR3 coding DNA: TGTGCCAGCAGTTTACAAGCGGACTCCTATAATTCACCCCTCCACTTT.

The V gene is TRBV6-4, the J gene TRBJ1-5; D gene uncertain. This CDR3 has 13 amino acids. The germline CDR1 and CDR2 sequences are MRHNA and SNTAGT. The ends were cut back, 4 bases at V and 1 base at J, with 5 bases in the middle. CDR3 nucleotide sequence: TGTGCCAGCAGTGGTGAGAGCAATCAGCCCCAGCATTTT. Its protein product is CASSGESNQPQHF.